This T cell receptor (beta chain) originates from a study of TIL therapy for anti-PD-1-resistant metastatic lung cancer. Study as a whole: Tumors were harvested before any PD-1/PD-L1 blockade.

In germline, CDR1 is KGHSH, CDR2 LQKENI. Trimming stripped 0 bases from V and 6 bases from J, with 18 bases between. This CDR3 is 16 amino acids long. This clone was seen only a few times. Time point in this sample: pre-treatment sample, taken before nivolumab and TIL therapy. The libraries were made with immunoSEQ v3. Data came from immunoSEQ multiplex PCR; TCRdb stores just in-frame clones and leaves some out. The sample carries about 60,000 clones, about 69% recorded once. V gene TRBV18 combines with J gene TRBJ2-7; tentative D call: TRBD1 (5 bases). This clonotype was obtained from a person aged 25 to 79 with non-small cell lung cancer. The sample in question was blood, obtained at baseline. CDR3: CASSPPLLTDTGEQYF. CDR3 DNA sequence: TGTGCCAGCTCACCACCGCTTCTGACAGATACGGGCGAGCAGTACTTC.